This paragraph reports one T cell receptor beta chain. This clonotype was picked up many times. Its antigen has not been determined. Per-nucleotide qualities are absent, and no much larger clonotype sits a single base away. Library creation used multiplex PCR. Instrument used: Illumina HiSeq 4000. CDR3 regions were amplified by Arm-PCR with iRepertoire HTBI primers to construct TCR beta libraries. Before sequencing, the PCR products went through gel purification. Concerning the study's data processing: Gene usage analysis of CDR3 amino acid clonotypes relied on the approximately 62 TRBV and over 13 TRBJ segments identified across samples. COPE and FqMerger were used to merge filtered high-quality paired reads into contigs. BLAST was used to align contigs to IMGT TRBV, TRBD and TRBJ reference genes, with CDR3 defined following IMGT. Any clonotype with a frequency above 0.1% was counted as a highly expanded clone. Shannon entropy was used to measure repertoire diversity, and the Gini coefficient was used to measure V-J evenness. Public clonotypes were defined as clonotypes shared by more than one individual. The public reads were reprocessed in TCRdb via fastp at Q25 and MiXCR, keeping in-frame beta chains. Identical CDR3 protein sequences are pooled into one entry, listed with their most common genes and DNA. Clone size and V and J calls follow TCRdb, not the original study. The sample contains approximately 400,000 distinct CDR3 sequences, around 21% of them found a single time. Around 21% of the sample lies in the top ten.

The CDR3, cysteine through phenylalanine, is 14 amino acids long. Just the 42-base CDR3 DNA is kept, in frame starting at base 1. CDR1 and CDR2 are drawn from the germline V gene (reference sequence): LGHDT, YNNKEL. V loses 1 base of germline sequence and J loses 3 bases, and the interval between the two ends is 9 bases. This specimen comes from a study of regulatory T cells in long-lasting Graves disease (dated by TCRdb to the early 2020s). Regarding the research as a whole: To count as having persistent Graves' disease, a patient had to have received antithyroid drug treatment for over 5 years with TSH receptor autoantibodies remaining persistently positive. Antithyroid drugs had been taken for 8.5 to 11 years on average by persistent Graves' disease patients in the clinical cohort. TCR sequencing covered about 13 persistent and 20 or so newly diagnosed Graves' disease patients, around 35 samples in total. Persistent Graves' disease patients were compared with newly diagnosed Graves' disease patients by peripheral blood TCR sequencing and RNA sequencing. The study took place in China and was registered as a clinical trial. The study at large found these results: Persistent Graves' disease patients showed lower TCR Shannon entropy and fewer highly expanded clones than newly diagnosed patients, suggesting clonal expansion. Persistent disease showed preferential use of TRBV28, TRBJ1-2 and TRBJ2-5, whereas newly diagnosed disease favored TRBV20-1 and TRBJ2-1. Patients with persistent disease shared more public clonotypes (under 3,000) than newly diagnosed patients did (around 1,000). Only the TCR beta chain was sequenced and analyzed. Only peripheral blood was studied, because thyroid tissue, the primary lesion, was inaccessible. The authors noted that the small sample size was a limitation that may lower accuracy.

Sample time point, as interpreted from the label and publication: persistent/refractory GD, antithyroid drugs over 5 years with positive TRAb. For both TCR sequencing and RNA sequencing, RNA was extracted from PBMCs using TRIzol. The diagnosis of Graves' disease was made according to American Thyroid Association guidelines. Patients for the study were recruited at an endocrinology department in Xi'an, China. Each patient gave approximately 10 milliliters of peripheral blood, collected in an EDTA anticoagulant tube. PBMCs were isolated by Ficoll Paque Plus density gradient separation without further T cell sorting. RNA quality was checked with an Agilent 2100 Bioanalyzer and agarose gel, and concentration with a NanoDrop 2000.

The chain employs TRBV3-1 and TRBJ1-2, with TRBD1 perhaps the D gene, on 5 matching bases. The clonotype comes from a female donor with Graves disease. The sequenced sample was peripheral blood mononuclear cells (PBMCs), obtained when the disease was refractory, from a patient treated with antithyroid drugs. The CDR3 region reads CASSQGFRDYGYTF. The DNA reads TGTGCCAGCAGCCAAGGGTTCAGGGACTATGGCTACACCTTC.